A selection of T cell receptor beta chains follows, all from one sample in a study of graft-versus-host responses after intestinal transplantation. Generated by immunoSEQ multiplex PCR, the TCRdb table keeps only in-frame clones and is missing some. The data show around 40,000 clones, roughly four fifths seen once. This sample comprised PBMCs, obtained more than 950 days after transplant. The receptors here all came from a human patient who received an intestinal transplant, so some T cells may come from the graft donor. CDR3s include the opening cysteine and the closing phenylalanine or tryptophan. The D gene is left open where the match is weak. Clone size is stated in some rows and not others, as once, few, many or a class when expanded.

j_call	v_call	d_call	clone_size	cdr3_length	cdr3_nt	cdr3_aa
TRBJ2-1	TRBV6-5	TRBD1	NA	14	TGTGCCAGCAGTGCATCCGGGACAGGGTCTGAGCAGTTCTTC	CASSASGTGSEQFF
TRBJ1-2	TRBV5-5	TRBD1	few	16	TGTGCCAGCAGCTTAACCCAGGGGGCGCGGAGCTATGGCTACACCTTC	CASSLTQGARSYGYTF
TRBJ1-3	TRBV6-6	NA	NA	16	TGTGCCAGCAGTACAGGGTTTGAAGGACCTGGAAACACCATATATTTT	CASSTGFEGPGNTIYF
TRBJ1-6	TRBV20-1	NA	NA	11	TGCAGTGCGAGAAGGGGTTCACCCCTCCACTTT	CSARRGSPLHF
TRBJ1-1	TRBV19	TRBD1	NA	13	TGTGCCAGTAGCCGACAGGGGAACACTGAAGCTTTCTTT	CASSRQGNTEAFF
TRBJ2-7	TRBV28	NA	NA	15	TGTGCCAGCAGTTCAGCGGCCACAGGTTCCTACGAGCAGTACTTC	CASSSAATGSYEQYF
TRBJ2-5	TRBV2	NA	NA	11	TGTGCCCTCGGCCCCCAAGAGACCCAGTACTTC	CALGPQETQYF
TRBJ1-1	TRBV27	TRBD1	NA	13	TGTGCCAGCATGGGACAGGTGAACACTGAAGCTTTCTTT	CASMGQVNTEAFF
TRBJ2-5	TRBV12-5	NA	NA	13	TGTGCTAGTGGCCCGGACAGCCAAGAGACCCAGTACTTC	CASGPDSQETQYF
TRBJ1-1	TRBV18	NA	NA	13	TGTGCCAGCTCACGTATAGAGAACACTGAAGCTTTCTTT	CASSRIENTEAFF
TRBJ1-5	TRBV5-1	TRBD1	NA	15	TGCGCCAGCAGCCCGGGGACAGGGGGTAATCAGCCCCAGCATTTT	CASSPGTGGNQPQHF
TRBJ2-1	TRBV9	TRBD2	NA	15	TGTGCCAGCAGCGCCGGGACTAGCGGGAACAATGAGCAGTTCTTC	CASSAGTSGNNEQFF
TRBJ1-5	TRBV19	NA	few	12	TGTGCCAGTAGTAGAGGATTTCAGCCCCAGCATTTT	CASSRGFQPQHF
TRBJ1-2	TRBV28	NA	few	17	TGTGCCAGCAGTCCCGCGGGGAGGCCCATAGCTAACTATGGCTACACCTTC	CASSPAGRPIANYGYTF
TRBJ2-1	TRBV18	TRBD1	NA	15	TGTGCCAGCTCAACTCCGGGACAGGCGTACAATGAGCAGTTCTTC	CASSTPGQAYNEQFF
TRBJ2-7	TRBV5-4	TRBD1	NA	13	TGTGCCAGCAGCCAGGGACAGGGCCGCGAGCAGTACTTC	CASSQGQGREQYF
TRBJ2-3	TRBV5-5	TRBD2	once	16	TGTGCCAGCAGCTTACCGACTAGCGGCGGCACAGATACGCAGTATTTT	CASSLPTSGGTDTQYF
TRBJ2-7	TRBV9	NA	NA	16	TGTGCCAGCAGCGCCTTGCCTCTGGGTCCGGAGGGCGAGCAGTACTTC	CASSALPLGPEGEQYF
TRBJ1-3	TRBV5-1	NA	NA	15	TGCGCCAGCAGCCAATCTGACGCGCCTGGAAACACCATATATTTT	CASSQSDAPGNTIYF
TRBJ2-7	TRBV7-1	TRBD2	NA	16	TGTGCCAGCAGCGGAGGGACTAGCGGGGGCTCCTACGAGCAGTACTTC	CASSGGTSGGSYEQYF
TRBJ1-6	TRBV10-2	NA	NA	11	TGCGCCAGCAGTCCGGGCTCACCCCTCCACTTT	CASSPGSPLHF
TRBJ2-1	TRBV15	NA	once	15	TGTGCCACCAGCAGACCCACGACTGGAAGCAATGAGCAGTTCTTC	CATSRPTTGSNEQFF
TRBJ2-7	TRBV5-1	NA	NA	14	TGCGCCAGCAGCTTCACCGGGGGCACCTACGAGCAGTACTTC	CASSFTGGTYEQYF
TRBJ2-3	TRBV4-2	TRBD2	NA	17	TGTGCCAGCAGCCAATCCCGGACTAGCGGGAGGGGAGATACGCAGTATTTT	CASSQSRTSGRGDTQYF
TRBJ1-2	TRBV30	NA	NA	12	TGTGCCTGGAGTACGAGGGGAAATGGCTACACCTTC	CAWSTRGNGYTF
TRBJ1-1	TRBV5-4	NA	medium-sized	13	TGTGCCAGCAGCTTTGAGGGGGACACTGAAGCTTTCTTT	CASSFEGDTEAFF
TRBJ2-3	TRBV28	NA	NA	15	TGTGCCAGCAGTTTGGCCAGGGCGGGTATAGATACGCAGTATTTT	CASSLARAGIDTQYF
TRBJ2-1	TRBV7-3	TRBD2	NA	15	TGTGCCAGCAGCCCACGGGGCGGGAGATACAATGAGCAGTTCTTC	CASSPRGGRYNEQFF
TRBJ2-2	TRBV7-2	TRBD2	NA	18	TGTGCCAGCAGCTTAGGGGCTAGCGGGGGGGCCTACCTCGGGGAGCTGTTTTTT	CASSLGASGGAYLGELFF
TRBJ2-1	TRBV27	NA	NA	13	TGTGCCAGCAGTCCTAATACGGGCCTACCACAGTTCTTC	CASSPNTGLPQFF
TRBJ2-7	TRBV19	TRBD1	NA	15	TGTGCCAGTAGTATAAGGTCGGGACAGAGCTACGAGCAGTACTTC	CASSIRSGQSYEQYF
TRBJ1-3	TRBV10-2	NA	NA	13	TGCGCCAGCACCCGAGGGTCTGGAAACACCATATATTTT	CASTRGSGNTIYF
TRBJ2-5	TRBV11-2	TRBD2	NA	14	TGTGCCAGCAGCTTCGGGGGGATTTTGGAGACCCAGTACTTC	CASSFGGILETQYF
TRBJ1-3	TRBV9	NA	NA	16	TGTGCCAGCAGCGTTGGCACCGGGCGCTCTGGAAACACCATATATTTT	CASSVGTGRSGNTIYF
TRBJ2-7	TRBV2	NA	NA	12	TGTGCCAGCCGGCAGGGAACCTACGAGCAGTACTTC	CASRQGTYEQYF
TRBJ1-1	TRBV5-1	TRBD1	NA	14	TGCGCCACCAGCTCGGGGACAGGGGGGACTGAAGCTTTCTTT	CATSSGTGGTEAFF
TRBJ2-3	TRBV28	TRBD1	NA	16	TGTGCCAGCAGTTTATCCGAGACAGGGGGGGAAGATACGCAGTATTTT	CASSLSETGGEDTQYF
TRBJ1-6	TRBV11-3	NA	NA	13	TGTGCCAGCAGCTTAGATTTCCGGTCACCCCTCCACTTT	CASSLDFRSPLHF
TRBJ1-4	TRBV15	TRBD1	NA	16	TGTGCCACCAGCAGAGAACGGACAGGGGGAAATGAAAAACTGTTTTTT	CATSRERTGGNEKLFF
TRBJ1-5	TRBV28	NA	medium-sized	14	TGTGCCAGCAGTTTTGGGGACTACAATCAGCCCCAGCATTTT	CASSFGDYNQPQHF
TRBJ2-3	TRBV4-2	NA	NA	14	TGTGCCAGCAGCGGGCCGGGACATACAGATACGCAGTATTTT	CASSGPGHTDTQYF
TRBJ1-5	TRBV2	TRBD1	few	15	TGTGCCAGCAGGGACAGGACAAATAGCAATCAGCCCCAGCATTTT	CASRDRTNSNQPQHF
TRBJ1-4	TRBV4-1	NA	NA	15	TGCGCCAGCAGCCAAGATACAGGGCTTAATGAAAAACTGTTTTTT	CASSQDTGLNEKLFF
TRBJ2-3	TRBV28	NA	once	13	TGTGCCAGCATCCGGGGGAGCACAGATACGCAGTATTTT	CASIRGSTDTQYF
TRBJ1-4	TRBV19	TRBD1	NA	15	TGTGCCAGTAGTGCCCCCGGGACAGGGGCTGAAAAACTGTTTTTT	CASSAPGTGAEKLFF
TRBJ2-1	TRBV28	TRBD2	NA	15	TGTGCCAGCAGCGTGGGACTAGCGGGTTTAAATGAGCAGTTCTTC	CASSVGLAGLNEQFF
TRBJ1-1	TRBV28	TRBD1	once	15	TGTGCCAGCACTCCTGCTCGGGACAGGGGAACTGAAGCTTTCTTT	CASTPARDRGTEAFF
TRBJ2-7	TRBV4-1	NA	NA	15	TGCGCCAGCAGCCCCCAAAGGAGCGGGTACTACGAGCAGTACTTC	CASSPQRSGYYEQYF
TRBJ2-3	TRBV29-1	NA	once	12	TGCAGCGTCATAGAAAAAGCAGATACGCAGTATTTT	CSVIEKADTQYF